What follows describes a single T cell receptor (beta chain). The antigen is undetermined. Clones were read by immunoSEQ multiplex PCR, and TCRdb kept only the in-frame ones, dropping some. The sample yields approximately 13,000 clones, roughly 90% seen once. This specimen comes from a study of blood T cell dynamics during melanoma immunotherapy. Whole-study context: Patients with metastatic melanoma got pembrolizumab or nivolumab-ipilimumab as first-line care. Whole-study findings and limits: PBMC repertoires of eventual disease-control patients split at W3 into clonality or diversity gains.

V was clipped by 0 bases and J by 8 bases; unmatched bases: 8. Germline loops: CDR1 SGDLS, CDR2 YYNGEE. The CDR3 has 15 amino acids. Specified time point: week 3, after first cycle of checkpoint inhibitor. The sample here was blood, taken from a patient treated with checkpoint blockade. The TCR sequence derives from a human donor with melanoma. This chain links TRBV9 with TRBJ2-4; TRBD2 matches at 7 bases. The CDR3 is CASSVEGREYDIQYF. The CDR3 nucleotides are TGTGCCAGCAGCGTAGAAGGGCGGGAGTACGACATTCAGTACTTC.